What follows describes a single TCR beta chain. The use of a sample-barcoded 5' primer and a J-beta primer mix characterized a second PCR of roughly 7 to 12 cycles. One entry per CDR3 protein, called by TCRdb with MiXCR from the 5' RACE reads. The sample carries around 1.5 million distinct CDR3 sequences, about 32% recorded once. This sample stems from a study of blood T cells in healthy people across ages. The CDR3 extends over 18 amino acids. Germline V gene data show CDR1 as DFQATT and CDR2 as SNEGSKA (reference sequence). Trimming pared 4 bases from V and 4 bases from J, leaving 26 bases between. Caucasian individuals from Russia who were healthy and aged 6 to 90 acted as donors.

Sequenced: blood. The V and J genes are TRBV20-1 and TRBJ2-1; D is possibly TRBD1 or TRBD2 (5 bases each). This clonotype was sampled from a woman aged 25 to 39 in good health. For the CDR3, the DNA is TGCAGTGCTAAGAGGATGGGGACGGAAACCCTATCATACAATGAGCAGTTCTTC. Translated, it gives CSAKRMGTETLSYNEQFF.